This T cell receptor (beta chain) derives from a study of T cells in Graves' hyperthyroidism and ophthalmopathy. Study-wide results and limits: For ophthalmopathy, model prediction preceded onset by a median 6.5 months. Ophthalmopathy was distinguished from stable hyperthyroidism by 13 V-J signatures.

Extraction of PBMCs used under 13 ml of fresh peripheral blood. This clonotype was detected many times. What it recognizes is unknown. The CDR3 runs 13 residues. CDR1 is MNHNS and CDR2 is SASEGT in the germline V gene. V trimming: 7 bases; J trimming: 3 bases; junction bases outside the gene matches: 3. The CDR3 regions of TCR beta were amplified from RNA transcripts. With the HTBI primer set, the TCR CDR3 went through a first round of RT-PCR. One entry per CDR3 protein results from TCRdb running MiXCR on the multiplex PCR reads. The sample carries a few hundred thousand distinct CDR3 sequences, 16% recorded once.

This receptor was identified in a woman in her thirties or forties with Graves' ophthalmopathy. Sequences were obtained from blood. This chain links TRBV6-1 with TRBJ2-3; 8 bases match TRBD1. The CDR3 spells CASNRQGTDTQYF. CDR3 DNA sequence: TGTGCCAGCAACCGACAGGGGACAGATACGCAGTATTTT.